Listed below are T cell receptor beta chains from one sample, sequenced in a study of T-cell reconstitution after alpha-beta-depleted transplantation in children. TCRdb analysed the PCR reads with MiXCR anew, one entry per CDR3 protein. The sample includes a few hundred thousand distinct CDR3 sequences, 15% to 20% of them seen just once. Sequenced here: PBMCs, mostly from graft donor cells, sampled 360 days after TCRalphabeta/CD19-depleted stem cell transplant. Receptors were obtained from a boy younger than two who had a stem cell transplant for Wiskott-Aldrich syndrome, so the T cells may come from the graft donor. Each CDR3 is given without its conserved first and last residue.

>TRBJ1-2|TRBV20-1
SVIIRDRVLYGYT
>TRBJ1-1|TRBV6-1
ASSDRFGAEAF
>TRBJ2-2|TRBV5-1
ASRSRTGRLDGELF
>TRBJ2-6|TRBV7-2
ASSLPQGAGANVLT
>TRBJ1-1|TRBV4-3
ASSQDGGFGTEAF
>TRBJ2-1|TRBV12-3/TRBV12-4
ASSRLAGGPSSYNEQF
>TRBJ1-5|TRBV6-1
ASSEILRDRNQPQH
>TRBJ2-1|TRBV11-1
ASRPRKTGQGRYNEQF
>TRBJ2-7|TRBV7-9
ASSPSHYEQY
>TRBJ1-2|TRBV28
ASSFGRVFDYGYT
>TRBJ2-1|TRBV5-1
ASSLAGMREYNEQF
>TRBJ2-2|TRBV20-1
SAIGPLATGELF
>TRBJ2-5|TRBV12-3/TRBV12-4
ASSPSGSETQY
>TRBJ1-2|TRBV19
ASRQGRTNYGYT
>TRBJ2-3|TRBV10-3
AITARDTQY
>TRBJ1-2|TRBV2
ASSNSAGTGVGYT
>TRBJ2-1|TRBV7-9
ASSWDRGRNEQF
>TRBJ2-5|TRBV20-1
SAMIPGLAGQETQY
>TRBJ2-5|TRBV5-1
ATRVAGDEETQY
>TRBJ2-1|TRBV14
ASSPLKLSSYNEQF
>TRBJ2-7|TRBV5-1
ASSFSPGLSISYEQY
>TRBJ1-3|TRBV29-1
SARAARTGNTIY
>TRBJ2-2|TRBV5-1
ASSNPGTGELF
>TRBJ2-5|TRBV28
ASGLDSLEAQY
>TRBJ2-7|TRBV7-2
ASSLKGATYEQY
>TRBJ2-7|TRBV15
ATSREEGRREY
>TRBJ2-5|TRBV12-3/TRBV12-4
ASSRRGRETQY
>TRBJ1-1|TRBV28
ASSSGEFEAF
>TRBJ2-5|TRBV20-1
SASRLAGGGETQY
>TRBJ2-3|TRBV3-1
ASSQISLGLASSDTQY
>TRBJ2-5|TRBV29-1
SVGEGGGETQY
>TRBJ2-7|TRBV12-3/TRBV12-4
ASSSLTAAYEQY
>TRBJ2-5|TRBV28
ASSFPQGPYRGETQY
>TRBJ2-5|TRBV5-1
ASSLIGVQETQY
>TRBJ1-1|TRBV4-3
ASSQDPLVGGGTEAF
>TRBJ2-5|TRBV5-1
ASSSAIWGASETQY
>TRBJ2-7|TRBV12-3/TRBV12-4
ASSSLAGGPGYEQY
>TRBJ1-4|TRBV12-3/TRBV12-4
ASSLGTGYGKLF
>TRBJ2-7|TRBV18
ASSPPGLAGLIAYEQY
>TRBJ2-2|TRBV27
ASSRYGELF
>TRBJ2-7|TRBV4-2
ASSRQPGQPYEQY